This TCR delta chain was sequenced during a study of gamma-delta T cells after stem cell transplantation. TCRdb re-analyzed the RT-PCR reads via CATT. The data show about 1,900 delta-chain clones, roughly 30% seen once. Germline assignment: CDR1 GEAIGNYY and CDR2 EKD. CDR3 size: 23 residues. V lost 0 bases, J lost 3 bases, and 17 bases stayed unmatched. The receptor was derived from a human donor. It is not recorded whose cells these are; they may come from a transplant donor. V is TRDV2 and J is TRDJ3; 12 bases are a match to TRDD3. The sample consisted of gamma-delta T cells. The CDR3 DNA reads TGTGCCTGTGACACCGTCGGGAGTATCTCTGGGGGATACGGTGGCTGGGACACCCGACAGATGTTTTTC. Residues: CACDTVGSISGGYGGWDTRQMFF.